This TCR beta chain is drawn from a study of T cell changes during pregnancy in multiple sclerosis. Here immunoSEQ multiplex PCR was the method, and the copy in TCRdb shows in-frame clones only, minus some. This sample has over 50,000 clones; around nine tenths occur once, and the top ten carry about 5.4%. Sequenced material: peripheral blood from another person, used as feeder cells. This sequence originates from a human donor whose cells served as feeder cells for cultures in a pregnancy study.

This CDR3 reads CASSLETGAISGANVLTF. The CDR3, as DNA: TGTGCCAGCAGCTTAGAGACAGGGGCTATCTCTGGGGCCAACGTCCTGACTTTC. This rearrangement joins TRBV7-2 to TRBJ2-6; 8 positions agree with TRBD1. Per germline, CDR1 SGHTA and CDR2 FQGNSA. Unmatched junction bases numbered 5, after V lost 1 base and J lost 0 bases. The CDR3 sequence is 18 residues long.